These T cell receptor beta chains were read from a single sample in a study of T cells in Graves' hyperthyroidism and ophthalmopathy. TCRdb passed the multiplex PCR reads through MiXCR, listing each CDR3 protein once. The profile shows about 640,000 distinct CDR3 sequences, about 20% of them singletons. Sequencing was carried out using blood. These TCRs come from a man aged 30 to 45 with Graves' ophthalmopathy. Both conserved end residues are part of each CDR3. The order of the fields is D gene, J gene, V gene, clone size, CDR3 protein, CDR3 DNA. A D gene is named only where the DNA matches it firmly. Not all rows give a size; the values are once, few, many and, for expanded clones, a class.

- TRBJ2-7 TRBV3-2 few CASSHRDRATEQYF TGTGCCAGCAGCCACAGGGACAGGGCAACCGAGCAGTACTTC
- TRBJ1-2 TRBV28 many CASSLGVGYTF TGTGCCAGCAGTTTAGGGGTTGGCTACACCTTC
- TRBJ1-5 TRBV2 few CASNFGDSNQPQHF TGTGCCAGCAACTTCGGGGATTCCAATCAGCCCCAGCATTTT
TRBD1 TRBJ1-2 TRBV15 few CATSRDLTGVGGYTF TGTGCCACCAGCAGAGATTTGACAGGGGTAGGCGGCTACACCTTC
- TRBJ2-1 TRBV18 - CASSRPGIELLVNEQFF TGTGCCAGCTCACGACCCGGCATCGAACTACTAGTAAACGAGCAGTTCTTC
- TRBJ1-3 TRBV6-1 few CASRAIRVSGNTIYF TGTGCCAGCAGGGCGATCAGGGTATCTGGAAACACCATATATTTT
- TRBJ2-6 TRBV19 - CASSMLGAGANVLTF TGTGCCAGTAGTATGCTCGGGGCTGGGGCCAACGTCCTGACTTTC
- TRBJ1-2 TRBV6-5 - CASSYRSPGGVGGYTF TGTGCCAGCAGTTACAGGTCCCCCGGGGGAGTGGGAGGCTACACCTTC
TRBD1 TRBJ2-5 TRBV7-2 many CASSMIETGVGQETQYF TGTGCCAGCAGCATGATAGAAACAGGGGTGGGCCAAGAGACCCAGTACTTC
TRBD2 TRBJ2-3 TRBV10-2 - CASSDMTSGKDTQYF TGCGCCAGCAGTGATATGACTAGCGGGAAAGATACGCAGTATTTT
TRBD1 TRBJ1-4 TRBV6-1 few CASISDRGSEKLFF TGTGCCAGCATATCGGACAGGGGGAGTGAAAAACTGTTTTTT
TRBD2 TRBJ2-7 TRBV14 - CASSPGTTRSYEQYF TGTGCCAGCAGCCCCGGGACTACCCGATCCTACGAGCAGTACTTC
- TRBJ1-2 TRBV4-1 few CASSPPDRPYGYTF TGCGCCAGCAGTCCCCCCGACAGGCCCTATGGCTACACCTTC
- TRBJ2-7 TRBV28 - CASSVHGGSYEQYF TGTGCCAGCAGTGTTCACGGAGGCTCCTACGAGCAGTACTTC
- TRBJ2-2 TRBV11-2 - CASSLGPHGELFF TGTGCCAGCAGCTTAGGGCCCCACGGGGAGCTGTTTTTT
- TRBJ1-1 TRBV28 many CASSLAFYTEAFF TGTGCCAGCAGTTTGGCATTCTACACTGAAGCTTTCTTT
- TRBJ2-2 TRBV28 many CASSTGQNTGELFF TGTGCCAGCAGCACCGGCCAGAACACCGGGGAGCTGTTTTTT
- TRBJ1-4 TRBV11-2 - CASSLGGSQGEKLFF TGTGCCAGCAGCTTAGGGGGCTCCCAGGGCGAAAAACTGTTTTTT
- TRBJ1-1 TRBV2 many CASSELWNTEAFF TGTGCCAGCAGTGAGCTGTGGAACACTGAAGCTTTCTTT
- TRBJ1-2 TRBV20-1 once CSARSGIDGYTF TGCAGTGCTAGGTCCGGGATTGACGGCTACACCTTC
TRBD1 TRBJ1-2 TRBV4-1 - CASSIPGTDYGYTF TGCGCCAGCAGCATTCCCGGGACAGATTATGGCTACACCTTC
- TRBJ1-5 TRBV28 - CASSLKQPQHF TGTGCCAGCAGTTTGAAACAGCCCCAGCATTTT
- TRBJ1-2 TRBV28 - CASSPQGPRNYGYTF TGTGCCAGCAGCCCTCAGGGCCCTAGGAACTATGGCTACACCTTC
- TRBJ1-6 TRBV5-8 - CASSYARRNSPLHF TGTGCCAGCAGTTATGCGAGGCGTAATTCACCCCTCCACTTT
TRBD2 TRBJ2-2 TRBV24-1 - CATSDVRLAGNTGELFF TGTGCCACCAGTGATGTCAGACTAGCGGGAAACACCGGGGAGCTGTTTTTT
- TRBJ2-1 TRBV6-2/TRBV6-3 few CASSRPHRERRDNEQFF TGTGCCAGCAGCCGGCCCCATCGGGAGCGGAGGGACAATGAGCAGTTCTTC
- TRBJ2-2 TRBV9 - CASSVGAGANTGELFF TGTGCCAGCAGCGTAGGGGCGGGTGCGAACACCGGGGAGCTGTTTTTT
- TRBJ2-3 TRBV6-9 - CASGFRTDTQYF TGTGCCAGCGGTTTTCGCACAGATACGCAGTATTTT
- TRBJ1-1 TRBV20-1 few CSATPGGDTEAFF TGCAGTGCTACCCCGGGCGGGGACACTGAAGCTTTCTTT
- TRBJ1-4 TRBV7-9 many CASSFLQGDEKLFF TGTGCCAGCAGCTTCTTACAGGGCGATGAAAAACTGTTTTTT
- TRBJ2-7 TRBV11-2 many CASSGASDSLLHEQYF TGTGCCAGCAGCGGGGCCTCCGACTCCCTATTGCACGAGCAGTACTTC
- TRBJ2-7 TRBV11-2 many CASSLSPGREQYF TGTGCCAGCAGCTTATCCCCAGGTCGCGAGCAGTACTTC
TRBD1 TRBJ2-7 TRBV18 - CASSPPTGGFYEQYF TGTGCCAGCTCACCACCTACAGGGGGCTTCTACGAGCAGTACTTC
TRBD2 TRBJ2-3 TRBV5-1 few CASSLVGRGTDTQYF TGCGCCAGCAGCTTGGTCGGGAGGGGCACAGATACGCAGTATTTT
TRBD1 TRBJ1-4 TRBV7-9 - CASSWDRGREKLFF TGTGCCAGCAGCTGGGACAGGGGGCGCGAAAAACTGTTTTTT
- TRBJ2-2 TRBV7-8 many CASSLSRILANTGELFF TGTGCCAGCAGCTTATCTCGGATCCTCGCGAACACCGGGGAGCTGTTTTTT
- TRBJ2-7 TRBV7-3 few CASSIDRFSEQYF TGTGCCAGCAGCATCGACAGGTTTTCCGAGCAGTACTTC
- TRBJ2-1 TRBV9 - CASNSGNEQFF TGTGCCAGCAATTCGGGCAATGAGCAGTTCTTC
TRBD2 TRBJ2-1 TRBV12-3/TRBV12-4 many CASNRAGGLFDNEQFF TGTGCCAGCAATCGAGCGGGAGGGCTTTTCGACAATGAGCAGTTCTTC
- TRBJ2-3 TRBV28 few CASRTGTRTSTDTQYF TGTGCCAGCAGAACCGGGACGCGGACTAGCACAGATACGCAGTATTTT
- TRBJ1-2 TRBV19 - CASSIAAVNYGYTF TGTGCCAGTAGTATAGCTGCAGTAAACTATGGCTACACCTTC
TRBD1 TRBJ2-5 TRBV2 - CASKTTGGPQETLYF TGTGCCAGCAAGACTACAGGGGGTCCACAAGAGACCCTGTACTTC
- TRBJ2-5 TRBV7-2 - CASSLAVGRGQETQYF TGTGCCAGCAGCTTAGCGGTCGGGAGAGGCCAAGAGACCCAGTACTTC
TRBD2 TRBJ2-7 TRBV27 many CASSLSSGRGYEQYF TGTGCCAGCAGTTTATCTAGCGGGAGGGGGTACGAGCAGTACTTC
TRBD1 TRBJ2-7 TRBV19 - CASSGDRGLTEQYF TGTGCCAGTAGCGGGGACAGGGGGCTTACCGAGCAGTACTTC
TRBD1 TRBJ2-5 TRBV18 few CASSPYGQGGETQYF TGTGCCAGCTCACCCTACGGACAGGGCGGAGAGACCCAGTACTTC
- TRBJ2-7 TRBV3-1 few CASSQATVYEQYF TGTGCCAGCAGCCAAGCAACAGTCTACGAGCAGTACTTC
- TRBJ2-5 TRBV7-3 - CASSLTKGETQYF TGTGCCAGCAGCTTAACTAAGGGAGAGACCCAGTACTTC
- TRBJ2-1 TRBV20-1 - CSAAGVGEQFF TGCAGTGCGGCAGGGGTCGGTGAGCAGTTCTTC
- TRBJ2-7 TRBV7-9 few CASSPPGTASYEQYF TGTGCCAGCAGCCCCCCTGGGACTGCAAGCTACGAGCAGTACTTC
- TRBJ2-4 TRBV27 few CASSLDRGIQYF TGTGCCAGCAGTCTGGACAGAGGCATTCAGTACTTC
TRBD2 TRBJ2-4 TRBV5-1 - CASSPGLAGGQNIQYF TGTGCCAGCAGCCCTGGACTAGCGGGAGGTCAAAACATTCAGTACTTC
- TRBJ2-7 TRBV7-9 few CASSPSSSWATYEQYF TGTGCCAGCAGCCCAAGCTCTAGCTGGGCCACCTACGAGCAGTACTTC